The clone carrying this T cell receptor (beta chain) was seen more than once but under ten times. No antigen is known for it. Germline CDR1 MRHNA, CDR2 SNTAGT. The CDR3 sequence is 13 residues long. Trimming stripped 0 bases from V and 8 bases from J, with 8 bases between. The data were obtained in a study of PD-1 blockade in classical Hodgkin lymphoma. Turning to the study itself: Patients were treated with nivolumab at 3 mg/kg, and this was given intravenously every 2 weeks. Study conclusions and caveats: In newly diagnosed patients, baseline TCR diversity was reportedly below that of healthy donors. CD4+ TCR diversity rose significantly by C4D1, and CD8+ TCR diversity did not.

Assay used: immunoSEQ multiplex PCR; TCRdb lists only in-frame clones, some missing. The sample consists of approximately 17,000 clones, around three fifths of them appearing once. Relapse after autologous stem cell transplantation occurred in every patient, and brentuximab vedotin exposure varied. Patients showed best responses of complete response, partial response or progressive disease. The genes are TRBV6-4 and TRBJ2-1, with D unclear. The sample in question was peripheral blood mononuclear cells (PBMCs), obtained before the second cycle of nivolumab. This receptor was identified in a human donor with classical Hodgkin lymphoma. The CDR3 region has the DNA TGTGCCAGCAGTGACTCAATGGCGGATGAGCAGTTCTTC. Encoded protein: CASSDSMADEQFF.